One sample yielded the 10 T cell receptor beta chains listed below, sequenced in a study of blood T cells in healthy people across ages. The use of a sample-barcoded 5' primer and a J-beta primer mix characterized a second PCR of roughly 6 to 11 cycles. TCRdb re-analysed the 5' RACE reads in MiXCR, keeping a single row per CDR3 protein. In the table there are more than 700,000 distinct CDR3 sequences, about 55% of which are singletons. What was sequenced was blood. The receptors shown here come from a man at least 80 years old in good health.

The rearrangement uses TRBV10-3 and TRBJ1-5, with D tentatively TRBD1 (6 bases). This CDR3 has 14 amino acids. Germline V gives CDR1 ENHRY, CDR2 SYGVKD. The V gene lost 6 bases and the J gene lost 1 base, with 10 bases spanning the gap. The CDR3 spells CAIRDSKSNQPQHF. CDR3 coding DNA: TGTGCCATCAGGGACAGCAAAAGCAATCAGCCCCAGCATTTT.

In this sample, this clonotype turned up many times. The V gene is TRBV3-1, the J gene TRBJ2-1; tentative D call: TRBD2 (6 bases). This CDR3 spans 13 amino acids. Germline CDR1 LGHDT, CDR2 YNNKEL (reference sequence). The V end lost 3 bases, the J end lost 5 bases, and 8 bases lay between the germline ends. CDR3 sequence reads: CASSQGGDNEQFF. CDR3 sequence (DNA): TGTGCCAGCAGCCAGGGGGGAGACAATGAGCAGTTCTTC.

The CDR3 region has the DNA TGTGCCAGCAGTTTGGGGACTAGGTACTATGGCTACACCTTC. Translation: CASSLGTRYYGYTF. This chain uses TRBV12-3 or TRBV12-4 with TRBJ1-2, with D possibly being TRBD1 (5 bases). The CDR3 runs 14 residues. V was clipped by 3 bases and J by 3 bases, with 11 bases between them.

This clonotype was recorded many times. This chain links TRBV20-1 with TRBJ2-1; TRBD2 aligns across 13 bases. The germline V gene has CDR1 DFQATT and CDR2 SNEGSKA (reference sequence). The CDR3 totals 18 residues. J was trimmed by 0 bases and V by 5 bases; bases with no gene match: 10. In nucleotides, the CDR3 is TGCAGTGCTGAGTGGACTAGCGGGAGATGGGGCTCCTACAATGAGCAGTTCTTC. As protein: CSAEWTSGRWGSYNEQFF.

The chain recombines TRBV6-2 or TRBV6-3 with TRBJ2-7, with D perhaps TRBD1 (5 bases). Trimming pared 5 bases from V and 5 bases from J, leaving 19 bases between. Germline loops: CDR1 MNHEY, CDR2 SVGEGT. This CDR3 contains 15 residues. CDR3 sequence: CASSPSGRASDEQYF. The DNA for the CDR3 is TGTGCCAGCAGTCCTTCGGGCAGGGCATCTGACGAGCAGTACTTC.

The gene calls are TRBV7-9 and TRBJ1-1; D is perhaps TRBD1 (5 bases). V lost 1 base and J lost 5, with 11 bases in between. This CDR3 region has 14 residues. Germline CDR1 and CDR2: SEHNR and FQNEAQ (reference sequence). The CDR3 spells CASSLVQGGTEAFF. The CDR3 DNA sequence: TGTGCCAGCAGCTTAGTTCAGGGAGGGACTGAAGCTTTCTTT.

In DNA, the CDR3 is TGCAGTGCTAGAGATTCGGGCAACATCGGCGATGAGCAGTTCTTC. Translating it yields CSARDSGNIGDEQFF. The V and J genes are TRBV20-1 and TRBJ2-1, with D hard to call. Germline CDR1 and CDR2: DFQATT and SNEGSKA (reference sequence). The V and J ends lost 0 bases and 8 bases respectively, with 17 bases between them. CDR3 size: 15 residues.

The rearrangement links TRBV28 to TRBJ2-2, with a tentative D call TRBD1 (6 bases). CDR1 and CDR2 (germline): MDHEN, SYDVKM. Trimming removed 7 bases from V and 5 bases from J, with 20 bases in between. The CDR3 has 16 residues. CDR3 region: CASTPRWSGVTGELFF. CDR3 bases: TGTGCCAGCACCCCACGGTGGTCAGGGGTTACCGGGGAGCTGTTTTTT.

The V gene is TRBV3-1, the J gene TRBJ1-1, with a weak D call TRBD1 (6 bases). The CDR3 covers 13 residues. V shed 4 bases and J shed 5 bases, with 11 bases lying between them. Germline CDR1 and CDR2: LGHDT and YNNKEL (reference sequence). CDR3 in DNA: TGTGCCAGCAGCCGGAGCGGACAGACTGAAGCTTTCTTT. Translation: CASSRSGQTEAFF.

V gene TRBV3-1 combines with J gene TRBJ2-4; 12 nucleotides line up with TRBD2. The DNA matches TRBJ2-7 better at its end, which makes the J call doubtful. This CDR3 is 18 amino acids long. CDR1 LGHDT and CDR2 YNNKEL come from the germline V gene (reference sequence). The CDR3 loop reads CASSRSGPLTSGSDEQYF. CDR3 in DNA: TGTGCCAGCAGCCGATCCGGGCCGCTGACTAGCGGGAGTGACGAGCAGTACTTC.